The rows below give T cell receptor beta chains drawn from one sample of a study of OX40 agonist ivuxolimab in advanced cancers. Clones were sequenced by immunoSEQ multiplex PCR, and TCRdb holds only the in-frame ones, with some missing. This table has more than 60,000 clones, about 81% appearing once. Sequenced here: CD4+ or CD8+ T cells sorted from blood, sampled in a trial of the OX40 agonist ivuxolimab. These receptors all stem from an adult with an advanced solid tumor such as melanoma, head and neck, liver or kidney cancer. The CDR3 runs from the conserved cysteine through the conserved F or W. The D gene is left open where the match is weak. Not all rows give a size; the values are once, few, many and, for expanded clones, a class.

v_call,clone_size,j_call,d_call,cdr3_nt,cdr3_aa
TRBV9,NA,TRBJ1-3,TRBD1,TGTGCCAGCAGCGCAGGGGGGACCTCTGGAAACACCATATATTTT,CASSAGGTSGNTIYF
TRBV18,NA,TRBJ1-2,TRBD1,TGTGCCAGCTCGCCACCCGAGGGACAGGGGGTCTATGGCTACACCTTC,CASSPPEGQGVYGYTF
TRBV5-1,few,TRBJ1-2,NA,TGCGCCAGCAGCTTGGAGGGCAACTATGGCTACACCTTC,CASSLEGNYGYTF
TRBV2,NA,TRBJ1-2,NA,TGTGCCAGCGTTCCAGGAGAAGGAAACTATGGCTACACCTTC,CASVPGEGNYGYTF
TRBV5-6,NA,TRBJ2-3,TRBD2,TGTGCCAGCAGCTTGGACGGGGGGGCCTTTGCGGATACGCAGTATTTT,CASSLDGGAFADTQYF
TRBV19,once,TRBJ2-5,TRBD2,TGTGCCAGTAGTTTGCCTGGGGGTAGCGGGGGGCGGTACCAAGAGACCCAGTACTTC,CASSLPGGSGGRYQETQYF
TRBV5-4,NA,TRBJ2-5,NA,TGTGCCAGCAGCTGGATTTCCGGGACTGACCAAGAGACCCAGTACTTC,CASSWISGTDQETQYF
TRBV7-6,NA,TRBJ2-7,NA,TGTGCCCTGTCTACGTACGAGCAGTACTTC,CALSTYEQYF
TRBV7-2,NA,TRBJ2-1,TRBD2,TGTGCCAGCAGCCTCAGCGGGAGCTCCTACAATGAGCAGTTCTTC,CASSLSGSSYNEQFF
TRBV6-6,NA,TRBJ2-2,NA,TGTGCCAGCAGTAACACCGGGGAGCTGTTTTTT,CASSNTGELFF
TRBV6-5,NA,TRBJ2-5,NA,TGTGCCAGCAGCTCAGACTTTCGACGGACGGAGACCCAGTACTTC,CASSSDFRRTETQYF
TRBV6-6,NA,TRBJ2-5,NA,TGTGCCAGCAGTTCCCGCCAGGGATGGAGGGGGGAGACCCAGTACTTC,CASSSRQGWRGETQYF
TRBV6-6,NA,TRBJ1-1,NA,TGTGCCAGCAGAGCAGGGTCGAACACTGAAGCTTTCTTT,CASRAGSNTEAFF
TRBV27,NA,TRBJ2-1,NA,TGTGCCAGCAGTAATTGGCCACGTAGTGAGCAGTTCTTC,CASSNWPRSEQFF
TRBV6-5,few,TRBJ2-7,TRBD2,TGTGCCAGCTCGTATAGCGGGCGTACGTACTTC,CASSYSGRTYF
TRBV5-1,NA,TRBJ2-2,NA,TGCGCCAGCAGCTTGGCCCTTCGAACGGGCACCGGGGAGCTGTTTTTT,CASSLALRTGTGELFF
TRBV5-1,NA,TRBJ1-6,TRBD1,TGCGCCAGCAGCGTGGACAGGCTTAATTCACCCCTCCACTTT,CASSVDRLNSPLHF
TRBV9,once,TRBJ2-5,NA,TGTGCCAGCAGCGTAGCTCCAACACGGTTTGACCAAGAGACCCAGTACTTC,CASSVAPTRFDQETQYF
TRBV6-5,few,TRBJ1-5,NA,TGTGCCAGCAGGAACGGCAGGGTATCGGCCCAGCATTTT,CASRNGRVSAQHF
TRBV6-1,NA,TRBJ2-7,NA,TGTGCCAGCGGGGGACTTAGATACGAGCAGTACTTC,CASGGLRYEQYF
TRBV7-9,NA,TRBJ2-2,NA,TGTGCCAGCAGACCTTTTTGGCCAAACACCGGGGAGCTGTTTTTT,CASRPFWPNTGELFF
TRBV7-2,few,TRBJ2-3,TRBD2,TGTGCCAGCAGCGGCCGGACTAGCGGTTTCGCCACAGATACGCAGTATTTT,CASSGRTSGFATDTQYF
TRBV6-1,NA,TRBJ1-5,TRBD1,TGTGCCAGCAGTGAACGGACAGGGGGCTGGGTCAATCAGCCCCAGCATTTT,CASSERTGGWVNQPQHF
TRBV5-5,few,TRBJ2-7,NA,TGTGCCAGCAGCTTGTCGGGCGGCTACGAGCAGTACTTC,CASSLSGGYEQYF
TRBV7-2,NA,TRBJ1-2,NA,TGTGCCAGCAGCTTAAAATCGGTCGGCTACACCTTC,CASSLKSVGYTF
TRBV11-2,once,TRBJ2-7,TRBD1,TGTGCCAGCAGGCCCCTCGACAGGGCAACCTACGAGCAGTACTTC,CASRPLDRATYEQYF
TRBV5-1,NA,TRBJ2-3,NA,TGCGCCAGCACTACAGGGAGGGGATCAGATACGCAGTATTTT,CASTTGRGSDTQYF
TRBV10-3,once,TRBJ1-5,NA,TGTGCCATCAGTGGTTCGGGGGAAGGCAATCAGCCCCAGCATTTT,CAISGSGEGNQPQHF
TRBV4-1,NA,TRBJ2-1,NA,TGCGCCAGCAGCCTCCAATCAAGGAGGGGTGAGCAGTTCTTC,CASSLQSRRGEQFF
TRBV18,NA,TRBJ1-2,TRBD1,TGTGCCAGCTCACCCACAGGGGAGGTGGACTATGGCTACACCTTC,CASSPTGEVDYGYTF
TRBV11-3,NA,TRBJ1-5,TRBD1,TGTGCCAGCAGCGAACAGGGGACTCAGCCCCAGCATTTT,CASSEQGTQPQHF
TRBV6-5,NA,TRBJ2-7,NA,TGTGCCAGCACCGCCACTTCCTACGAGCAGTACTTC,CASTATSYEQYF
TRBV7-8,NA,TRBJ2-3,NA,TGTGCCAGCAGCTTAGCGACCGAGGGAGATACGCAGTATTTT,CASSLATEGDTQYF
TRBV6-5,NA,TRBJ2-7,NA,TGTGCCAGCAGCCCGCGCCCAGGTTCCTACGAGCAGTACTTC,CASSPRPGSYEQYF
TRBV30,NA,TRBJ2-3,NA,TGTGCCAGATCCGGGGGGCGTGCAGCTTATACGCAGTATTTT,CARSGGRAAYTQYF
TRBV2,few,TRBJ1-6,NA,TGTGCCAGCAGTGAAGCAGGGGATAATTCACCCCTCCACTTT,CASSEAGDNSPLHF
TRBV6-4,NA,TRBJ1-4,NA,TGTGCCAGCAGTGACTCGACGGGGAAACTGTTTTTT,CASSDSTGKLFF
TRBV7-9,NA,TRBJ2-5,TRBD1,TGTGCCAGCAGTTTAATGACAGGGCAAGAGACCCAGTACTTC,CASSLMTGQETQYF
TRBV5-4,NA,TRBJ1-2,NA,TGTGCCAGCAGCTTGTGGCGGGGCAGAGCTAACTATGGCTACACCTTC,CASSLWRGRANYGYTF
TRBV19,NA,TRBJ2-1,TRBD2,TGTGCCACATCCTTTGGACTAGACGGTGAGCAGTTCTTC,CATSFGLDGEQFF
TRBV25-1,NA,TRBJ2-1,TRBD1,TGTGCCAGCAGTGAATCCGGGACAGGGGTACCCAATGAGCAGTTCTTC,CASSESGTGVPNEQFF
TRBV7-9,NA,TRBJ1-1,NA,TGTGCCAGCGGTGGAGACCCTGAAGCTTTCTTT,CASGGDPEAFF
TRBV6-6,NA,TRBJ2-2,NA,TGTGCCAGCCTCGGGGGTGGGTCCGTAACCGGGGAGCTGTTTTTT,CASLGGGSVTGELFF
TRBV7-8,NA,TRBJ2-1,NA,TGTGCCAGCAGCCCTTCTGGGGGCTACAATGAGCAGTTCTTC,CASSPSGGYNEQFF
TRBV7-3,NA,TRBJ1-6,NA,TGTGCCAGCAGGGAGGCCTTTAATTCACCCCTCCACTTT,CASREAFNSPLHF
TRBV14,NA,TRBJ1-6,NA,TGTGCCAGCAGCCACAGCCGGGACACTTATAATTCACCCCTCCACTTT,CASSHSRDTYNSPLHF
TRBV5-8,NA,TRBJ1-1,NA,TGTGCCAGCAGCTTGTGGCCGAACACTGAAGCTTTCTTT,CASSLWPNTEAFF
TRBV5-1,NA,TRBJ1-2,NA,TGCGCCAGCAGCTCAACCGGGAGAATGGGCTACACCTTC,CASSSTGRMGYTF
TRBV6-6,NA,TRBJ1-2,TRBD1,TGTGCCAGCAGTTTCCAGGGGGCGTTGGATGGCTACACCTTC,CASSFQGALDGYTF
TRBV28,NA,TRBJ2-3,TRBD2,TGTGCCAGCAGTCCGGGACTAGCGGATAACACAGATACGCAGTATTTT,CASSPGLADNTDTQYF
TRBV19,few,TRBJ1-2,NA,TGTGCCAGTAGTATCAGACAGGAGGCGATTGGCTACACCTTC,CASSIRQEAIGYTF
TRBV2,NA,TRBJ1-2,NA,TGTGCCAGCAGTGAAGCGCTTCGGGGGGGAGGCTACACCTTC,CASSEALRGGGYTF
TRBV19,few,TRBJ2-1,NA,TGTGCCAGTAGTACGTGGCAGGGGTTCAATGAGCAGTTCTTC,CASSTWQGFNEQFF
TRBV9,once,TRBJ2-1,TRBD2,TGTGCCAGCAGCGTAGAGTTAGCGGGGGGGCGTAATGAGCAGTTCTTC,CASSVELAGGRNEQFF
TRBV4-3,NA,TRBJ1-2,TRBD1,TGCGCCAGCAGCCATCCCGACAGGGGGCTCGATGGCTACACCTTC,CASSHPDRGLDGYTF
TRBV7-9,NA,TRBJ1-3,NA,TGTGCCAGCAGCTTACTCAACACCATATATTTT,CASSLLNTIYF
TRBV9,NA,TRBJ2-1,NA,TGTGCCAGCAGCGTAAACAGGGGGGGCGCGGGACGCAATGAGCAGTTCTTC,CASSVNRGGAGRNEQFF